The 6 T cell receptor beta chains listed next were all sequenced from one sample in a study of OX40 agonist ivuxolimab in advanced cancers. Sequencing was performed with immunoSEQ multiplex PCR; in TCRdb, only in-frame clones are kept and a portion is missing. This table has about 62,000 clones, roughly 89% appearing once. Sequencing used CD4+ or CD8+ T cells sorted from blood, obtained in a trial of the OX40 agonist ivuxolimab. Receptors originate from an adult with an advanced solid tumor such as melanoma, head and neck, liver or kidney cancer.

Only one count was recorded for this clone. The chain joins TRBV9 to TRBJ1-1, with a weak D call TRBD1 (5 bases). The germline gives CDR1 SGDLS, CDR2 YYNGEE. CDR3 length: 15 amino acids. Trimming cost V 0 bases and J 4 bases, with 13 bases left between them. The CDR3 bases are TGTGCCAGCAGCGTAGTCTCGGGGGGGACCACTGAAGCTTTCTTT. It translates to CASSVVSGGTTEAFF.

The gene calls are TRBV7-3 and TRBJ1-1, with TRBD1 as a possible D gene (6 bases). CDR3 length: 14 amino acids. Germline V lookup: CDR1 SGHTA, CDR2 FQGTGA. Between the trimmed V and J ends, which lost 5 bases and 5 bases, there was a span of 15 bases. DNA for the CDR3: TGTGCCAGCAGCACCCGGGGGGGGCCGACTGAAGCTTTCTTT. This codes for CASSTRGGPTEAFF.

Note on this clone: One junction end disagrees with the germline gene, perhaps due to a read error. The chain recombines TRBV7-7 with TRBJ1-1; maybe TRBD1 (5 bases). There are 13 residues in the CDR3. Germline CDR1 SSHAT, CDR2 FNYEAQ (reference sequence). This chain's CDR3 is CASSLDRNTEAFF. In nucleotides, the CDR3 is TGTGCTAGCAGCTTAGACAGGAACACTGAAGCTTTCTTT.

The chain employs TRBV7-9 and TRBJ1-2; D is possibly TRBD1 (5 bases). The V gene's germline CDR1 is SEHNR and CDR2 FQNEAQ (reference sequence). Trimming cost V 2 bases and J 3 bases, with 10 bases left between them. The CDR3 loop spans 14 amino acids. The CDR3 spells CASSLSTGDYGYTF. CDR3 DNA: TGTGCCAGCAGCTTATCCACAGGCGACTATGGCTACACCTTC.

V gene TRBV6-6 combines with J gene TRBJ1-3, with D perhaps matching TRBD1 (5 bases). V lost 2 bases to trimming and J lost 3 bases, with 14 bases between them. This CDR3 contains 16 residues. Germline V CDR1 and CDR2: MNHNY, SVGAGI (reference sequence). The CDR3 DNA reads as TGTGCCAGCAGTTACACCGGGACGCGGGGTGGAAACACCATATATTTT. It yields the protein CASSYTGTRGGNTIYF.

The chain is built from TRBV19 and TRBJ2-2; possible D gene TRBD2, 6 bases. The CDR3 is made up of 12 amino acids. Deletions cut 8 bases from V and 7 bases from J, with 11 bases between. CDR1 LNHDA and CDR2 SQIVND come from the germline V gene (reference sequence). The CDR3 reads CASLGGIGELFF. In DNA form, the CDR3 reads TGTGCCAGTCTGGGGGGTATCGGGGAGCTGTTTTTT.